These 30 T cell receptor beta chains originate from one sample sequenced in a study of response to subunit inactivated influenza vaccine. TCRdb re-called the RT-PCR reads with MiXCR, one entry per CDR3 protein. The sample carries some 850,000 distinct CDR3 sequences, approximately 18% recorded once. The specimen comprised PBMCs from blood, sampled more than 4 days after vaccination. Source of these receptors: a man in his fifties or sixties who received an inactivated influenza vaccine.

V gene TRBV12-3 or TRBV12-4 combines with J gene TRBJ1-5; a possible D gene is TRBD1 (5 bases). V lost 5 bases to trimming and J lost 0 bases, with 17 bases between them. The CDR3 covers 17 residues. CDR3 DNA: TGTGCCAGCAGTACGGGAATGGGGCAGCTTAGCAATCAGCCCCAGCATTTT. Its translation is CASSTGMGQLSNQPQHF.

This clonotype showed up just a few times. The rearrangement links TRBV18 to TRBJ1-1, with 12 bases identical to TRBD1. Trimming removed 6 bases from V and 4 bases from J; junction bases left unmatched: 12. In germline, CDR1 is KGHSH, CDR2 LQKENI. The CDR3 has 17 residues. The DNA of the CDR3 is TGTGCCAGCTCGTCCGGGACAGGGGGCTTAATGGGCACTGAAGCTTTCTTT. Translating it yields CASSSGTGGLMGTEAFF.

The gene calls are TRBV29-1 and TRBJ2-3, with 7 bases that match TRBD2. Germline V gene data show CDR1 as SQVTM and CDR2 as ANQGSEA. V shed 4 bases, J shed 1 base, and the junction held 2 bases outside the gene matches. This CDR3 is 13 amino acids long. The CDR3 loop is CSVGGSRTDTQYF. The CDR3 nucleotides are TGCAGCGTTGGCGGGAGCCGCACAGATACGCAGTATTTT.

This clonotype was counted only a few times. V gene TRBV15 combines with J gene TRBJ1-1, with TRBD1 as a possible D gene (6 bases). Germline V lookup: CDR1 LNHNV, CDR2 YYDKDF (reference sequence). The CDR3 sequence is 14 residues long. Trimming removed 5 bases from V and 1 base from J, with 11 bases in between. The DNA for the CDR3 is TGTGCCACCAGCTTTAGGACAGAGAACACTGAAGCTTTCTTT. It codes for CATSFRTENTEAFF. Based on the CDR3 plus reference TRBV15 and TRBJ1-1, the full variable domain is DAMVIQNPRYQVTQFGKPVTLSCSQTLNHNVMYWYQQKSSQAPKLLFHYYDKDFNNEADTPDNFQSRRPNTSFCFLDIRSPGLGDTAMYLCATSFRTENTEAFFGQGTRLTVV.

This clonotype occurred a few times. The V gene is TRBV5-5, the J gene TRBJ1-1; D not certain. This CDR3 has 13 amino acids. V was cut by 1 base and J by 0 bases, with 4 bases left in between. Germline values: CDR1 SGHKS, CDR2 YYEKEE (reference sequence). The chain's CDR3 is CASSLNVNTEAFF. The CDR3 DNA reads as TGTGCCAGCAGCTTGAACGTGAACACTGAAGCTTTCTTT.

This chain joins TRBV4-1 and TRBJ2-6, with TRBD1 matching 7 bases. V lost 3 bases to trimming and J lost 0 bases; unmatched junction nucleotides: 8. This CDR3 spans 18 amino acids. The germline CDR1 and CDR2 sequences are MGHRA and YSYEKL. The DNA of the CDR3 is TGCGCCAGCAGCCACGCAGGGGGAGCCCTCTCTGGGGCCAACGTCCTGACTTTC. This codes for CASSHAGGALSGANVLTF.

This clonotype was observed at least ten times. The genes are TRBV5-1 and TRBJ2-5, with D unresolved. The V gene's germline CDR1 is SGHRS and CDR2 YFSETQ. This CDR3 has 14 amino acids. V shed 3 bases and J shed 1 base, with 10 bases lying between them. The CDR3 protein is CASSSGSGQETQYF. The CDR3 nucleotides are TGCGCCAGCAGCTCAGGTTCCGGCCAAGAGACCCAGTACTTC.

This clonotype turned up a few times. The genes are TRBV24-1 and TRBJ1-2; tentatively, D is TRBD1 (6 bases). V was cut by 9 bases and J by 6 bases, with 10 bases left in between. Looked up from germline, CDR1 is KGHDR and CDR2 is SFDVKD. This CDR3 region has 11 residues. The CDR3 sequence: CATSGVDGYTF. The CDR3 nucleotides are TGTGCCACCTCAGGGGTCGATGGCTACACCTTC.

The chain combines TRBV5-1 with TRBJ2-7; 15 bases line up with TRBD2. Germline V gives CDR1 SGHRS, CDR2 YFSETQ. The V and J ends lost 7 bases and 2 bases, in that order; junction bases with no gene match: 13. This CDR3 has 18 amino acids. CDR3 bases: TGCGCCAGCTCGACTGGAGTCGGACTAGCGGGAGGGACCTACGAGCAGTACTTC. This gives the protein CASSTGVGLAGGTYEQYF.

The rearrangement links TRBV27 to TRBJ2-3, with D possibly being TRBD1 or TRBD2 (6 bases each). With 8 bases removed from V and 7 bases from J, the gap between germline ends came to 19 bases. This CDR3 has 14 residues. Germline V lookup: CDR1 MNHEY, CDR2 SMNVEV (reference sequence). CDR3 sequence (DNA): TGTGCCAGCTCAATGGGCAGGGGAGGTTATACGCAGTATTTT. Its protein is CASSMGRGGYTQYF.

This clonotype was counted a few times. The chain uses TRBV12-3 or TRBV12-4 and TRBJ2-3, with TRBD2 as a possible D gene (5 bases). The ends were cut back, 6 bases at V and 3 bases at J, with 16 bases in the middle. The CDR3 runs 15 residues. The CDR3 spells CASRADYSRTDTQYF. The DNA for the CDR3 is TGTGCCAGCAGAGCCGACTACTCCCGTACAGATACGCAGTATTTT.

A remark on this clonotype: A read error may be the cause here, since a much bigger clone is one base away. The chain joins TRBV25-1 to TRBJ1-4, with TRBD1 identical over 8 bases. The CDR3 extends over 12 amino acids. Losses at the gene ends were 6 bases for V and 6 bases for J; bases not matched to a gene: 0. Germline assignment: CDR1 MGHDK and CDR2 SYGVNS. The DNA for the CDR3 is TGTGCCAGCAGACAGGGGGATGAAAAACTGTTTTTT. Amino acid sequence: CASRQGDEKLFF.

This clonotype was counted only a few times. The genes are TRBV7-2 and TRBJ2-7; D remains unclear. Trimming left V 5 bases short and J 7 bases short, with 15 bases between. CDR1 SGHTA and CDR2 FQGNSA come from the germline V gene. CDR3 length: 13 residues. CDR3 sequence (DNA): TGTGCCAGCAGCAGACCCAACCCGCGGGAGCAGTACTTC. Translation: CASSRPNPREQYF.

On this clonotype itself: A much larger clone differs by one base, so this may be a read error. This chain uses TRBV29-1 with TRBJ2-7, with a tentative D call TRBD1 (6 bases). CDR3 length: 13 residues. Germline CDR1 SQVTM, CDR2 ANQGSEA. Trimming took 8 bases from V and 4 from J, leaving 18 bases between them. CDR3 region: CSFMTGVAYEQYF. CDR3 nucleotide sequence: TGCAGCTTTATGACAGGAGTGGCGTACGAGCAGTACTTC.

This clonotype turned up a few times. The gene calls are TRBV19 and TRBJ2-1; D gene unclear. The V gene lost 1 base and the J gene lost 8 bases, with 18 bases spanning the gap. The germline V gene has CDR1 LNHDA and CDR2 SQIVND (reference sequence). The CDR3 is 16 residues long. The CDR3 sequence: CASSIVPEPLTDEQFF. CDR3 nucleotide sequence: TGTGCCAGTAGTATAGTCCCCGAGCCTCTTACGGATGAGCAGTTCTTC.

This clonotype has just a few counts. This sequence joins TRBV29-1 and TRBJ2-7, with 9 bases matching TRBD1. The CDR3 is 14 residues long. Per the germline V gene, CDR1 is SQVTM and CDR2 is ANQGSEA. V trimming: 4 bases; J trimming: 6 bases; junction bases outside the gene matches: 10. CDR3 in amino acids: CSVVPRDRVREQYF. DNA for the CDR3: TGCAGCGTTGTTCCCCGGGACAGGGTTCGCGAGCAGTACTTC.

This clonotype occurred a few times. V usage is TRBV6-5 and J usage is TRBJ2-1, with TRBD2 matching over 10 bases. From germline, CDR1 is MNHEY and CDR2 SVGAGI. Germline trimming cut 0 bases from V and 7 bases from J; bases unmatched to any gene: 6. CDR3 length: 16 amino acids. The CDR3 nucleotides read TGTGCCAGCAGTTACTCGAAGCGGGAGGGGGGGAATGAGCAGTTCTTC. Its translation is CASSYSKREGGNEQFF.

In this sample, this clonotype turned up a few times. CDR3 DNA: TGCGCCAGCAGCCTGACCGGGACGGGGGGCACGCAGTATTTT. This codes for CASSLTGTGGTQYF. The V gene is TRBV4-3, the J gene TRBJ2-3; D might be TRBD2 (7 bases). From germline, CDR1 is LGHNA and CDR2 YSLEER. The V and J ends lost 4 bases and 9 bases respectively, with 17 bases between them. The CDR3 consists of 14 residues.

The V gene is TRBV3-1, the J gene TRBJ1-2; D remains ambiguous. V was trimmed by 2 bases and J by 6 bases, leaving 4 bases between them. The germline gives CDR1 LGHDT, CDR2 YNNKEL (reference sequence). The CDR3 has 11 amino acids. The CDR3 region is CASSQRDGYTF. The CDR3 region has the DNA TGTGCCAGCAGCCAAAGGGATGGCTACACCTTC.

This clonotype has a count of ten or more. The V call is TRBV7-2, the J call TRBJ2-3; unclear D gene. The length of the CDR3 is 16 residues. Germline V gene data show CDR1 as SGHTA and CDR2 as FQGNSA. The V end lost 5 bases, the J end lost 0 bases, and 15 bases lay between the germline ends. The CDR3 nucleotides read TGTGCCAGCAGCACCCGGACGGGTAGAAGCACAGATACGCAGTATTTT. It codes for CASSTRTGRSTDTQYF.

The chain is built from TRBV5-8 and TRBJ1-6, with TRBD1 identical over 7 bases. V was clipped by 1 base and J by 3 bases; unmatched bases: 1. CDR1 is SGHTS and CDR2 is YDEGEE in the germline V gene. The CDR3 totals 15 residues. The CDR3 sequence: CASSLNRGYNSPLHF. CDR3 nucleotide sequence: TGTGCCAGCAGCTTGAACAGGGGCTATAATTCACCCCTCCACTTT.

This clonotype was seen a few times. Relative to the germline gene, one junction end is altered; a read error may explain this. The chain recombines TRBV7-2 with TRBJ2-7; 10 nucleotides line up with TRBD1. The CDR3 is 13 amino acids. Germline lookup yields CDR1 SGHTA and CDR2 FQGNSA. This chain's CDR3 is CASSLFSGTGDTF. The CDR3 coding sequence is TGTGCCAGCAGCCTCTTTTCCGGGACAGGGGACACTTTC.

The chain couples TRBV28 to TRBJ2-2; no definite D call. Germline V gives CDR1 MDHEN, CDR2 SYDVKM. The CDR3 spans 15 residues. The germline V and J ends were trimmed by 2 bases and 8 bases, with 15 bases remaining between them. CDR3 nucleotide sequence: TGTGCCAGCAGTTTAGCCCATTCTGGCCAAGGGGAGCTGTTTTTT. It yields the protein CASSLAHSGQGELFF.

A word on this clonotype: A read error may produce the germline difference seen at one junction end. The chain joins TRBV14 to TRBJ2-7; 12 bases line up with TRBD2. This CDR3 region has 17 residues. CDR1 is SGHDN and CDR2 is FVKESK in the germline V gene. CDR3 in amino acids: CDSSRTTSGGPSYEQYF. The CDR3 region has the DNA TGTGACAGCAGCCGAACGACTAGCGGGGGTCCCTCCTACGAGCAGTACTTC.

This clonotype was seen only a few times. The chain recombines TRBV27 with TRBJ2-7; possible D gene TRBD2, 6 bases. There are 14 residues in the CDR3. The V and J ends lost 7 bases and 0 bases respectively, with 13 bases between them. In germline, CDR1 is MNHEY, CDR2 SMNVEV (reference sequence). CDR3 DNA sequence: TGTGCCAGCAAACTGGCGGGATACTCCTACGAGCAGTACTTC. Amino acids: CASKLAGYSYEQYF.

The gene calls are TRBV6-5 and TRBJ2-7, with TRBD2 matching over 10 bases. The germline V gene encodes CDR1 MNHEY and CDR2 SVGAGI. The CDR3 has 15 amino acids. V gave up 0 bases and J gave up 4 bases; unmatched junction bases: 3. The CDR3 region has the DNA TGTGCCAGCAGTTACTCTAGCGGGGGGCGTTACGAGCAGTACTTC. This codes for CASSYSSGGRYEQYF.

This clonotype was observed many times. For the CDR3, the DNA is TGTGCCAGCTCACCACCGCTTGTCGGGAGAGCTAATGAAAAACTGTTTTTT. As protein: CASSPPLVGRANEKLFF. V and J are TRBV18 and TRBJ1-4; D not resolved. In germline, CDR1 is KGHSH, CDR2 LQKENI. This CDR3 contains 17 residues. V lost 0 bases and J 3 bases, leaving 14 bases between the germline ends.

The chain joins TRBV20-1 to TRBJ2-4; TRBD2 is a possible D gene (5 bases). The CDR3 runs to 14 residues. V was clipped by 3 bases and J by 1 base, with 10 bases between them. The germline V gene has CDR1 DFQATT and CDR2 SNEGSKA (reference sequence). CDR3 in DNA: TGCAGTGCTAGTGATTCGGGGGCCAAAAACATTCAGTACTTC. Translation: CSASDSGAKNIQYF.

V gene TRBV6-1 combines with J gene TRBJ2-7, with 11 positions matching TRBD1. The CDR3 is 15 residues long. Trimming took 7 bases from V and 1 from J; bases not matched to a gene: 6. Germline V gene data show CDR1 as MNHNS and CDR2 as SASEGT. The CDR3 DNA sequence: TGTGCCAGCACCCGGGGACAGGGGGTGTCCTACGAGCAGTACTTC. It specifies CASTRGQGVSYEQYF.

V is TRBV6-1 and J is TRBJ2-5, with D tentatively TRBD1 (6 bases). This CDR3 spans 16 amino acids. CDR1 is MNHNS and CDR2 is SASEGT in the germline V gene. V gave up 6 bases and J gave up 5 bases, with 22 bases separating them. CDR3 amino acids: CASRDQGMGSVETQYF. The CDR3 DNA reads as TGTGCCAGCAGGGACCAGGGGATGGGGTCCGTGGAGACCCAGTACTTC.